The sequence of this TCR beta chain was determined in a study of post-analysis software for immune sequencing data. Unique molecular identifiers featured in each of the TCR beta cDNA libraries. TCRdb independently ran MiXCR on the PCR reads; one entry per CDR3 protein. The sample shows roughly 150,000 distinct CDR3 sequences, about 37% of them seen only once. The CDR3 totals 15 residues. V gave up 0 bases and J gave up 7 bases, with 16 bases separating them. The clonotype comes from a girl aged 10 to 17 with multiple sclerosis. The V call is TRBV12-3 or TRBV12-4, the J call TRBJ2-7; D remains ambiguous. The sequenced sample was blood, obtained after autologous hematopoietic stem cell transplantation. CDR3 sequence (DNA): TGTGCCAGCAGTTTAGCGGCCCTGTCGGGCAATGAGCAGTACTTC. As protein: CASSLAALSGNEQYF.